What follows are 5 T cell receptor beta chains derived from one specimen sequenced in a study of blood T cell repertoires in COVID-19. Sequencing used immunoSEQ multiplex PCR; TCRdb keeps in-frame clones, though not all of them. The sample has a few hundred thousand clones, approximately 87% seen once. Sequencing was carried out using peripheral blood. Receptor source: a man in his fifties or sixties who had recovered from COVID-19.

This chain uses TRBV6-2 or TRBV6-3 with TRBJ2-1, with a tentative D call TRBD2 (6 bases). This CDR3 contains 17 residues. CDR1 is MNHEY and CDR2 is SVGEGT in the germline V gene. Trimming took off 6 bases at V and 6 bases at J, with 24 bases between the two ends. Here the CDR3 reads CASSLRGTKYGGNEQFF. As DNA, the CDR3 is TGTGCCAGCAGCCTCCGAGGGACCAAATACGGGGGCAATGAGCAGTTCTTC.

CDR3 bases: TGTGCCAGTTTCGTTTCCGGGGGGAACACTGAAGCTTTCTTT. It codes for CASFVSGGNTEAFF. The rearrangement joins TRBV6-5 to TRBJ1-1; a possible D gene is TRBD1 (5 bases). Deletions cut 9 bases from V and 1 base from J, with 15 bases between. This CDR3 is built from 14 residues. Germline CDR1 MNHEY, CDR2 SVGAGI.

V gene TRBV6-6 combines with J gene TRBJ2-5, with D possibly matching TRBD2 (7 bases). This CDR3 has 16 residues. Trimming shortened V by 4 bases and J by 2 bases, and 17 bases separated the two germline ends. The germline gives CDR1 MNHNY, CDR2 SVGAGI (reference sequence). The CDR3 DNA sequence: TGTGCCAGCAGTTGGCTCGGGGGGCCCCTACAAGAGACCCAGTACTTC. Translating gives CASSWLGGPLQETQYF.

This chain connects TRBV28 to TRBJ1-4; D call uncertain. This CDR3 is built from 13 residues. Trimming took 5 bases from V and 13 from J, leaving 17 bases between them. CDR1 and CDR2 from the germline V gene are MDHEN and SYDVKM. CDR3 residues: CASSNGPALGLFF. The CDR3 bases are TGTGCCAGCAGTAATGGACCCGCACTAGGACTGTTTTTT.

On this clone: This sample also contains other DNA sequences that code for the same CDR3. The chain joins TRBV30 to TRBJ2-7; TRBD1 agrees at 9 bases. The length of the CDR3 is 14 residues. Trimming took 3 bases from V and 3 from J; bases not matched to a gene: 6. Per the germline V gene, CDR1 is GTSNPN and CDR2 is SVGIG (reference sequence). The CDR3 coding sequence is TGTGCCTGGAGCCCGGGACAGGGATACTACGAGCAGTACTTC. This encodes CAWSPGQGYYEQYF.